Below, 8 T cell receptor beta chains from the same sample are listed, as sequenced in a study of early T cells in non-severe SARS-CoV-2 infection. MiXCR was run by TCRdb on the 5' RACE reads, yielding one entry per CDR3 protein. In the table there are 70,000 to 90,000 distinct CDR3 sequences, 14% to 15% of which are singletons. The sample consisted of whole blood. All receptors derive from an adult who was a healthcare worker with PCR-confirmed SARS-CoV-2 infection or an uninfected control (not recorded which).

The V and J genes are TRBV10-3 and TRBJ2-7; D remains ambiguous. The CDR3 consists of 13 residues. CDR1 and CDR2 from the germline V gene are ENHRY and SYGVKD. V lost 11 bases and J 2 bases, leaving 16 bases between the germline ends. The CDR3 sequence: CASGTNSPYEQYF. CDR3 in DNA: TGTGCCTCAGGCACAAACTCGCCCTACGAGCAGTACTTC.

This chain links TRBV28 with TRBJ2-5; the D is unclear. This CDR3 region has 15 residues. Germline values: CDR1 MDHEN, CDR2 SYDVKM. V lost 5 bases, J lost 3 bases, and 16 bases lay in between. CDR3 protein: CASSDTPANKETQYF. CDR3 DNA: TGTGCCAGCAGTGATACCCCGGCCAATAAAGAGACCCAGTACTTC.

This clonotype appeared many times. The chain is built from TRBV12-3 or TRBV12-4 and TRBJ2-3; 9 bases are a match to TRBD2. Losses at the gene ends were 6 bases for V and 7 bases for J; bases not matched to a gene: 8. This CDR3 comprises 14 residues. In DNA form, the CDR3 reads TGTGCCAGCAGCTGGGCGGGAGGGCCGTATACGCAGTATTTT. Translating it yields CASSWAGGPYTQYF.

V and J are TRBV21-1 and TRBJ1-1. TRBV21-1 is termed a pseudogene. The CDR3 runs to 12 residues. This CDR3 is CASSSMGSEAFF. Here the CDR3 DNA reads TGTGCCAGCAGCAGCATGGGGTCTGAAGCTTTCTTT.

This clonotype was found a few times. V and J are TRBV18 and TRBJ1-5; the D is unclear. Germline assignment: CDR1 KGHSH and CDR2 LQKENI. The CDR3 is 14 amino acids. The V and J ends lost 4 bases and 7 bases respectively, with 14 bases between them. As DNA, the CDR3 is TGTGCCAGCTCACTCATTGGGGTAAACCAGCCCCAGCATTTT. Encoded protein: CASSLIGVNQPQHF.

This clonotype was observed a few times. The chain combines TRBV5-1 with TRBJ2-1, with a tentative D call TRBD2 (6 bases). Trimming took 4 bases from V and 1 from J, leaving 12 bases between them. Germline V gene sequence: CDR1 SGHRS, CDR2 YFSETQ. The CDR3 extends over 15 amino acids. The CDR3 loop reads CASSVGRGSYNEQFF. The CDR3 DNA sequence: TGCGCCAGCAGCGTAGGGCGGGGATCCTACAATGAGCAGTTCTTC.

The sample holds many counts of this clonotype. The rearrangement uses TRBV5-5 and TRBJ2-1; 9 bases are shared with TRBD1. Germline V CDR1 and CDR2: SGHKS, YYEKEE (reference sequence). The CDR3 runs to 17 residues. The trim removed 4 bases at V and 8 bases at J, leaving 16 bases unmatched. The CDR3 spells CASSEYNLGQGRDEQFF. The DNA of the CDR3 is TGTGCCAGCAGCGAATACAATTTGGGACAGGGTCGAGATGAGCAGTTCTTC.

This clonotype was seen repeatedly, ten times or more. The genes are TRBV10-3 and TRBJ2-7; D ambiguous. The CDR3 spans 13 residues. The germline V gene has CDR1 ENHRY and CDR2 SYGVKD. V was shortened by 4 bases and J by 5 bases, with 12 bases between the two germline ends. The CDR3: CAISVGRLDEQYF. The CDR3 bases are TGTGCCATCAGTGTGGGCAGGTTGGACGAGCAGTACTTC.